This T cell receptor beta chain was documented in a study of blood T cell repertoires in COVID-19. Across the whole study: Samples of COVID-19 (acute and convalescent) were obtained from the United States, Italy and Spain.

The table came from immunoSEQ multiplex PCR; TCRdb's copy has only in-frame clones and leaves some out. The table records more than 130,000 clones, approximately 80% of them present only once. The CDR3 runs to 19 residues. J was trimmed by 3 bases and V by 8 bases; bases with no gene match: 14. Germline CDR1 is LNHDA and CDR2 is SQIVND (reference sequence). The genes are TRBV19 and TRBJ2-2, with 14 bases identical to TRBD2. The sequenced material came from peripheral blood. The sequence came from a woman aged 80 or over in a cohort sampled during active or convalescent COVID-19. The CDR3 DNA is TGTGCCAGTTCCAGGCCCAGACTAGCGGGGGGGAAGGACACCGGGGAGCTGTTTTTT. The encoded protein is CASSRPRLAGGKDTGELFF.